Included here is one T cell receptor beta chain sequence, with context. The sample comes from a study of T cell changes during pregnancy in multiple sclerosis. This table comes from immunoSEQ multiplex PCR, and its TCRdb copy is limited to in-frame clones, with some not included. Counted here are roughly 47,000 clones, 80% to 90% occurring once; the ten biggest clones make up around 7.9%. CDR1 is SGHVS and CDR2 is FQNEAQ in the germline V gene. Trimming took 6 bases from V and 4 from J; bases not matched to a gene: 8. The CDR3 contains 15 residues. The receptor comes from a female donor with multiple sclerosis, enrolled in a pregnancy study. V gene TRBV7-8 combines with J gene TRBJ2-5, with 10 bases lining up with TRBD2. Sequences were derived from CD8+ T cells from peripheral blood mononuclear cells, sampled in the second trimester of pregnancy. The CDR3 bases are TGTGCCAGCAGGAATCTAGCGGGGGCTCGAGAGACCCAGTACTTC. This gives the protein CASRNLAGARETQYF. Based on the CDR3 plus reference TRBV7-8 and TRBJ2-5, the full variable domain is GAGVSQSPRYKVAKRGQDVALRCDPISGHVSLFWYQQALGQGPEFLTYFQNEAQLDKSGLPSDRFFAERPEGSVSTLKIQRTQQEDSAVYLCASRNLAGARETQYFGPGTRLLVL.